Listed here are 27 T cell receptor beta chains from one sample, sequenced in a study of blood T cell repertoires in COVID-19. Assay: immunoSEQ multiplex PCR; the TCRdb copy retains only in-frame clones and omits some. The sample has more than 350,000 clones, more than 80% seen once. The sample taken for sequencing was PBMCs or T cells enriched from blood (not recorded which). The receptors originated from a man between 18 and 35 years old who had recovered from COVID-19.

This clone was observed a handful of times. The chain carries TRBV29-1 and TRBJ2-1, with TRBD2 identical over 8 bases. The CDR3 runs 14 residues. The germline CDR1 and CDR2 sequences are SQVTM and ANQGSEA. Trimming took 6 bases from V and 5 from J; bases not matched to a gene: 9. CDR3 amino acids: CSVGGLALDNEQFF. Written as DNA, the CDR3 is TGCAGCGTGGGCGGACTAGCTCTAGACAATGAGCAGTTCTTC.

The gene calls are TRBV7-3 and TRBJ2-3, with D possibly being TRBD2 (6 bases). This CDR3 contains 18 residues. The germline V and J ends were trimmed by 1 base and 6 bases, with 23 bases remaining between them. Germline CDR1 is SGHTA and CDR2 is FQGTGA. CDR3 DNA: TGTGCCAGCAGCTTAAATGGTCTAGCGAGAGGCTTGTGGGATACGCAGTATTTT. Translating gives CASSLNGLARGLWDTQYF.

This clone appeared a single time. CDR3 nucleotides: TGTGCCAGCACCCGCTCGAAACAGGGGGCAGAAGGCTACACCTTC. Translating it yields CASTRSKQGAEGYTF. The V gene is TRBV6-5, the J gene TRBJ1-2; 9 nucleotides line up with TRBD1. The ends lost 7 bases at V and 8 bases at J; junction bases unmatched: 14. Looked up from germline, CDR1 is MNHEY and CDR2 is SVGAGI. CDR3 length equals 15 residues.

The rearrangement uses TRBV12-5 and TRBJ1-3; TRBD1 matches at 8 bases. Unmatched junction bases numbered 11, after V lost 0 bases and J lost 4 bases. The V gene's germline CDR1 is LGHNT and CDR2 FRNRAP. The CDR3 is 18 amino acids. Written as DNA, the CDR3 is TGTGCTAGTGGTTTGGTTCTTAGGCAGGGGGCGTCGGGAAACACCATATATTTT. It codes for CASGLVLRQGASGNTIYF.

This rearrangement joins TRBV19 to TRBJ2-5, with 12 bases identical to TRBD2. This CDR3 has 15 residues. CDR1 and CDR2 from the germline V gene are LNHDA and SQIVND (reference sequence). V dropped 6 bases and J dropped 2; count of bases not matched to a gene: 4. CDR3 in DNA: TGTGCCAGTAGGATTGGACTAGCGGGACAAGAGACCCAGTACTTC. Translation gives CASRIGLAGQETQYF.

This chain joins TRBV30 and TRBJ2-3; TRBD2 might be the D (5 bases). V shed 8 bases and J shed 1 base, with 10 bases lying between them. From germline, CDR1 is GTSNPN and CDR2 SVGIG (reference sequence). The CDR3 is 12 residues long. CDR3 in amino acids: CARGSRTDTQYF. CDR3 in DNA: TGTGCCAGAGGGTCCCGCACAGATACGCAGTATTTT.

V gene TRBV25-1 combines with J gene TRBJ1-5, with D possibly matching TRBD1 (5 bases). V lost 8 bases and J lost 7, with 18 bases in between. Germline V gene sequence: CDR1 MGHDK, CDR2 SYGVNS. The CDR3 is 14 amino acids. CDR3 DNA: TGTGCCAGCTCGCGGCAGGGCACTGGCCAGCCCCAGCATTTT. Encoded protein: CASSRQGTGQPQHF.

The chain recombines TRBV27 with TRBJ2-1; D might be TRBD2 (6 bases). CDR1 is MNHEY, CDR2 SMNVEV, per germline (reference sequence). The V end lost 6 bases, the J end lost 0 bases, and 33 bases lay between the germline ends. The CDR3 is 22 residues long. This chain's CDR3 is CASSLKARHPLPEGSSYNEQFF. The CDR3 DNA reads as TGTGCCAGCAGCCTAAAGGCAAGGCATCCCCTTCCGGAGGGGAGCTCCTACAATGAGCAGTTCTTC.

The rearrangement links TRBV19 to TRBJ1-1; 8 nucleotides agree with TRBD1. V trimming: 2 bases; J trimming: 3 bases; junction bases outside the gene matches: 8. In germline, CDR1 is LNHDA, CDR2 SQIVND (reference sequence). The CDR3 has 16 amino acids. CDR3 region: CASSILDRAIYTEAFF. The CDR3 nucleotides are TGTGCCAGTAGTATATTGGACAGGGCGATTTACACTGAAGCTTTCTTT. Complete variable domain (other parts from reference TRBV19 and TRBJ1-1): DGGITQSPKYLFRKEGQNVTLSCEQNLNHDAMYWYRQDPGQGLRLIYYSQIVNDFQKGDIAEGYSVSREKKESFPLTVTSAQKNPTAFYLCASSILDRAIYTEAFFGQGTRLTVV.

The rearrangement joins TRBV13 to TRBJ2-2; TRBD2 matches at 11 bases. The germline V gene has CDR1 PRHDT and CDR2 FYEKMQ (reference sequence). V was clipped by 2 bases and J by 1 base; unmatched bases: 0. The CDR3 extends over 16 amino acids. In DNA, the CDR3 is TGTGCCAGCAGCTTAACTAGCGGGGGGAACACCGGGGAGCTGTTTTTT. As protein: CASSLTSGGNTGELFF.

This clone is a singleton in its sample. This chain uses TRBV7-2 with TRBJ2-1; 10 bases fit TRBD2. The CDR3 extends over 16 amino acids. CDR1 and CDR2 from the germline V gene are SGHTA and FQGNSA. J was trimmed by 5 bases and V by 5 bases; bases with no gene match: 9. The CDR3 DNA follows: TGTGCCAGCAGCACACTAGCGGGGCAGCGCAACAATGAGCAGTTCTTC. This encodes CASSTLAGQRNNEQFF.

This clone was picked up a small number of times. The CDR3 protein is CAGTVGNTIYF. CDR3 bases: TGTGCCGGGACTGTTGGAAACACCATATATTTT. The gene calls are TRBV19 and TRBJ1-3; tentative D call: TRBD1 (5 bases). V lost 11 bases to trimming and J lost 3 bases, with 8 bases between them. Germline assignment: CDR1 LNHDA and CDR2 SQIVND (reference sequence). The CDR3 sequence is 11 residues long.

This clone was observed a single time. The chain is built from TRBV9 and TRBJ2-2; tentative D call: TRBD2 (5 bases). CDR3 size: 16 residues. Germline V gives CDR1 SGDLS, CDR2 YYNGEE. The V end lost 0 bases, the J end lost 4 bases, and 13 bases lay between the germline ends. This chain's CDR3 is CASSVALSELTGELFF. In nucleotides, the CDR3 is TGTGCCAGCAGCGTAGCCCTTAGCGAACTCACCGGGGAGCTGTTTTTT.

This clone was detected once. This sequence joins TRBV3-1 (or the pseudogene TRBV3-2) and TRBJ2-1, with 8 bases that match TRBD1. CDR1 is LGHDT and CDR2 is YNNKEL in the germline V gene (reference sequence). The V gene end was trimmed by 0 bases and the J gene end by 3 bases; junction bases not matched to a gene: 4. CDR3 length: 16 residues. Written as DNA, the CDR3 is TGTGCCAGCAGCCAAGAACAGGGGGTCGGCTACAATGAGCAGTTCTTC. This encodes CASSQEQGVGYNEQFF.

This chain links TRBV6-2 or TRBV6-3 with TRBJ1-1; TRBD1 is a possible D gene (5 bases). CDR1 is MNHEY and CDR2 is SVGEGT in the germline V gene. This CDR3 is 13 amino acids long. V lost 2 bases and J 4 bases, leaving 8 bases between the germline ends. The CDR3 loop is CASSYPGSTEAFF. CDR3 coding DNA: TGTGCCAGCAGTTACCCAGGGTCCACTGAAGCTTTCTTT.

The chain is built from TRBV7-9 and TRBJ2-7; 8 bases are a match to TRBD2. This CDR3 comprises 14 residues. Germline V gives CDR1 SEHNR, CDR2 FQNEAQ (reference sequence). V dropped 5 bases and J dropped 3; count of bases not matched to a gene: 6. The CDR3 nucleotides are TGTGCCAGCAGCCGGGGGGGAAGCCTCTACGAGCAGTACTTC. Protein: CASSRGGSLYEQYF.

The chain combines TRBV27 with TRBJ1-5; D unresolved. The CDR3 has 13 residues. Germline V gives CDR1 MNHEY, CDR2 SMNVEV (reference sequence). Trimming cost V 2 bases and J 4 bases, with 6 bases left between them. The CDR3 DNA reads TGTGCCAGCAGTTTAACTCATAATCAGCCCCAGCATTTT. It is translated as CASSLTHNQPQHF.

V usage is TRBV28 and J usage is TRBJ2-3; D is ambiguous. The germline CDR1 and CDR2 sequences are MDHEN and SYDVKM. The CDR3 consists of 12 residues. Trimming cost V 6 bases and J 6 bases, with 10 bases left between them. CDR3 residues: CASSLTGDTQYF. The CDR3 nucleotides are TGTGCCAGCAGCTTGACCGGGGATACGCAGTATTTT. Combining the CDR3 with reference TRBV28 and TRBJ2-3 gives the whole variable domain DVKVTQSSRYLVKRTGEKVFLECVQDMDHENMFWYRQDPGLGLRLIYFSYDVKMKEKGDIPEGYSVSREKKERFSLILESASTNQTSMYLCASSLTGDTQYFGPGTRLTVL.

The chain has TRBV7-6 and TRBJ1-5; D is ambiguous. The CDR3 is 15 amino acids. CDR1 SGHVS and CDR2 FNYEAQ come from the germline V gene. Deletions cut 3 bases from V and 7 bases from J, with 16 bases between. CDR3 sequence reads: CASSFSGRVKQPQHF. The CDR3 DNA reads as TGTGCCAGCAGCTTCTCGGGGAGGGTCAAGCAGCCCCAGCATTTT.

This chain joins TRBV27 and TRBJ1-6, with 9 bases fitting TRBD1. The CDR3 totals 17 residues. Unmatched junction bases numbered 10, after V lost 3 bases and J lost 7 bases. Per the germline V gene, CDR1 is MNHEY and CDR2 is SMNVEV (reference sequence). Here the CDR3 DNA reads TGTGCCAGCAGTTTTATCTGGACAGGGGTATTCAATTCACCCCTCCACTTT. It specifies CASSFIWTGVFNSPLHF.

At least ten counts were recorded for this clone. The chain joins TRBV24-1 to TRBJ1-5, with D possibly matching TRBD1 (6 bases). Germline V gene lookup returns CDR1 KGHDR and CDR2 SFDVKD. CDR3 length equals 14 residues. Deletions cut 6 bases from V and 1 base from J, with 9 bases between. The CDR3 DNA sequence: TGTGCCACCAGTCAGGGGTCAAGCAATCAGCCCCAGCATTTT. This codes for CATSQGSSNQPQHF.

V is TRBV18 and J is TRBJ2-5; 7 bases line up with TRBD2. CDR1 and CDR2 (germline): KGHSH, LQKENI. CDR3 size: 17 residues. The V gene end was trimmed by 5 bases and the J gene end by 4 bases; junction bases not matched to a gene: 16. CDR3 DNA sequence: TGTGCCAGCTCATCGCGGCCCAGGACTAGTGCTCCAGAGACCCAGTACTTC. Translated, it gives CASSSRPRTSAPETQYF.

The V gene is TRBV5-1, the J gene TRBJ2-2; D not resolved. CDR3 size: 14 residues. Trimming took 2 bases from V and 5 from J, leaving 10 bases between them. The germline CDR1 and CDR2 sequences are SGHRS and YFSETQ. In DNA, the CDR3 is TGCGCCAGCAGCTTTTGGAGCGAAACCGGGGAGCTGTTTTTT. Translating gives CASSFWSETGELFF.

The chain couples TRBV7-3 to TRBJ2-2; TRBD1 is a possible D gene (5 bases). Trimming took off 8 bases at V and 3 bases at J, with 19 bases between the two ends. This CDR3 has 16 residues. Germline values: CDR1 SGHTA, CDR2 FQGTGA. In nucleotides, the CDR3 is TGTGCCAGCTCCCCCCTCTCCGGCAGGGACACCGGGGAGCTGTTTTTT. Translation: CASSPLSGRDTGELFF. The variable domain in full, completed from reference TRBV7-3 and TRBJ2-2, reads GAGVSQTPSNKVTEKGKYVELRCDPISGHTALYWYRQSLGQGPEFLIYFQGTGAADDSGLPNDRFFAVRPEGSVSTLKIQRTERGDSAVYLCASSPLSGRDTGELFFGEGSRLTVL.

This rearrangement joins TRBV24-1 to TRBJ1-3, with 7 bases matching TRBD1. There are 17 residues in the CDR3. In germline, CDR1 is KGHDR, CDR2 SFDVKD. Trimming at V came to 7 bases and at J to 4 bases, leaving 15 bases not matched to a gene. The CDR3 protein is CATRHETGPTVGNTIYF. The CDR3 DNA is TGTGCCACCAGACATGAGACAGGGCCCACGGTGGGAAACACCATATATTTT.

The genes are TRBV7-2 and TRBJ2-7, with D tentatively TRBD1 (5 bases). The germline V gene encodes CDR1 SGHTA and CDR2 FQGNSA. Trimming stripped 3 bases from V and 0 bases from J, with 9 bases between. The CDR3 is 14 residues long. The CDR3 spells CASSFAGPSYEQYF. CDR3 nucleotides: TGTGCCAGCAGCTTTGCAGGGCCCTCCTACGAGCAGTACTTC.

The rearrangement uses TRBV7-9 and TRBJ2-1; 10 nucleotides match TRBD2. CDR1 is SEHNR and CDR2 is FQNEAQ in the germline V gene (reference sequence). CDR3 length: 14 residues. Unmatched junction bases numbered 4, after V lost 7 bases and J lost 4 bases. The CDR3 here is CASKREGLYNEQFF. CDR3 coding DNA: TGTGCCAGCAAGCGGGAGGGTTTATACAATGAGCAGTTCTTC.